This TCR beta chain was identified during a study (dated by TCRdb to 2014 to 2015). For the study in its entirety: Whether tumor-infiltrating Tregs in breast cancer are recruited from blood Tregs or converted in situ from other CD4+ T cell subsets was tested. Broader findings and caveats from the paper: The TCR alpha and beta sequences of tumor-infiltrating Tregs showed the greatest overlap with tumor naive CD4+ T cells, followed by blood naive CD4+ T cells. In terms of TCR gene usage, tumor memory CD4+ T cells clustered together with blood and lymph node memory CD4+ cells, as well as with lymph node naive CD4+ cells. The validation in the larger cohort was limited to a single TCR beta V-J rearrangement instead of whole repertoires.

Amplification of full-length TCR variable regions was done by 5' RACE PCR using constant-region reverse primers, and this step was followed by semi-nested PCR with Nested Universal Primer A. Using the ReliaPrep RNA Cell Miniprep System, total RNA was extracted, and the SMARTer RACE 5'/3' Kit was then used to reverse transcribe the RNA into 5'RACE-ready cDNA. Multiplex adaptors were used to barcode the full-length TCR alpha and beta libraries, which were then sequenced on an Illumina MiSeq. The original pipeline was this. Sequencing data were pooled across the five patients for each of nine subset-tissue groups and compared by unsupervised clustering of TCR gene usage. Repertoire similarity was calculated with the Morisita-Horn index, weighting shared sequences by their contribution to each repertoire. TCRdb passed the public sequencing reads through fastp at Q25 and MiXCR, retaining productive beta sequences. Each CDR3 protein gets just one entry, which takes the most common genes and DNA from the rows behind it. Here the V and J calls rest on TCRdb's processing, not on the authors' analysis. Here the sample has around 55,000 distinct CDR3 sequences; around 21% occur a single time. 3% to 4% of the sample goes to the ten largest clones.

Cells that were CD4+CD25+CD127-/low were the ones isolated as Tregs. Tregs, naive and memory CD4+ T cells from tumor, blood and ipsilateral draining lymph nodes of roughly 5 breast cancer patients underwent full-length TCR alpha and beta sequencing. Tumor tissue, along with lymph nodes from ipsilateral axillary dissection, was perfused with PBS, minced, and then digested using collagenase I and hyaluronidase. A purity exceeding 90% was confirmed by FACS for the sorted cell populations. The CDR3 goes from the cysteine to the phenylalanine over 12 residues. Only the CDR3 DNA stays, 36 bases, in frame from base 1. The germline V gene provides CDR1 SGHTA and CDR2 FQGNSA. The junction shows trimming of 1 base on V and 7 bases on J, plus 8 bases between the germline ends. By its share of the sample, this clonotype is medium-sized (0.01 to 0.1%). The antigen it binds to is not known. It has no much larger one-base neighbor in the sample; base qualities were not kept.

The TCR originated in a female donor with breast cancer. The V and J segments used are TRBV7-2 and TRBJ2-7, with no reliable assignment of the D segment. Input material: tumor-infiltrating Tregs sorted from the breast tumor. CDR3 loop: CASSLGLVEQYF. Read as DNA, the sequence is TGTGCCAGCAGCTTAGGTCTGGTGGAGCAGTACTTC.